What follows describes a single T cell receptor (beta chain). The antigen remains undetermined. Produced via immunoSEQ multiplex PCR; TCRdb's table is partial and in-frame only. The sample records approximately 740,000 clones, 74% being singletons. This record comes from a study of shared clonotypes between healthy human individuals. The overall study: The study used three CD4 naive, three CD4 memory, two CD8 naive and one CD8 memory plate per donor. Study-level results: Larger richness was generally estimated for naive than memory subsets.

The donors were all Caucasian adults (living in Nashville, Tennessee). The V gene lost 4 bases and the J gene lost 8 bases, with 11 bases spanning the gap. The CDR3 extends over 12 amino acids. Germline V gene data show CDR1 as MDHEN and CDR2 as SYDVKM. The J gene is TRBJ1-2, the V gene TRBV28; D may be TRBD1 (5 bases). This sequence originates from a woman aged 25-40 years in good health. The specimen was memory CD4+ T cells sorted from blood. Documented subset: CD45RA-negative fraction. The CDR3: CASSSTVSGYTF. For the CDR3, the DNA is TGTGCCAGCAGTTCGACAGTATCCGGCTACACCTTC.